The 6 T cell receptor beta chains below come from one sample, sequenced in a study of cytomegalovirus exposure and HLA in healthy donors. This PCR relied on a set of 60 Vbeta primers and 13 Jbeta primers. Clones were read by immunoSEQ multiplex PCR, and TCRdb kept only the in-frame ones, dropping some. The data contain 150,000 to 200,000 clones, 75% to 90% of them singletons. Input material: PBMCs. These receptors were obtained from a man aged 45 to 65 in good health and CMV-seropositive.

This clone was detected only once. The chain is built from TRBV28 and TRBJ2-5; possible D gene TRBD2, 7 bases. The CDR3 loop spans 15 amino acids. The V gene lost 6 bases and the J gene lost 2 bases, with 16 bases spanning the gap. Germline values: CDR1 MDHEN, CDR2 SYDVKM. The CDR3 nucleotides read TGTGCCAGCAGCTGGGCTGCGGGGGCACAAGAGACCCAGTACTTC. Translated: CASSWAAGAQETQYF.

The CDR3 region is CASSLGDSNEQFF. DNA for the CDR3: TGCGCCAGCAGCTTGGGGGACTCCAATGAGCAGTTCTTC. The gene calls are TRBV5-1 and TRBJ2-1; possible D gene TRBD2, 6 bases. Germline CDR1 and CDR2: SGHRS and YFSETQ. The CDR3 consists of 13 residues. Deletions cut 0 bases from V and 6 bases from J, with 7 bases between.

The rearrangement joins TRBV19 to TRBJ2-7; 12 bases align to TRBD2. This CDR3 is 14 amino acids long. V trimming: 8 bases; J trimming: 3 bases; junction bases outside the gene matches: 5. Germline V gives CDR1 LNHDA, CDR2 SQIVND (reference sequence). The chain's CDR3 is CASLRTSGNYEQYF. CDR3 coding DNA: TGTGCCAGTCTCCGGACTAGCGGGAACTACGAGCAGTACTTC.

This clone was recorded a few times. This chain joins TRBV7-3 and TRBJ2-2; TRBD2 aligns across 7 bases. With 5 bases clipped from V and 7 bases from J, the junction kept 19 bases outside the gene matches. This CDR3 comprises 18 residues. CDR1 is SGHTA, CDR2 FQGTGA, per germline. The CDR3 spells CASSPRPQTGGTIGELFF. The DNA of the CDR3 is TGTGCCAGCAGCCCCCGGCCCCAGACGGGAGGTACAATCGGGGAGCTGTTTTTT.

The genes are TRBV7-2 and TRBJ2-7; tentative D call: TRBD2 (5 bases). Germline V lookup: CDR1 SGHTA, CDR2 FQGNSA. Trimming removed 0 bases at V and 3 bases at J, with 6 bases between. CDR3 size: 13 residues. The CDR3 bases are TGTGCCAGCAGCTTAGCTAGCGACTACGAGCAGTACTTC. Protein product: CASSLASDYEQYF. Supplemented by reference TRBV7-2 and TRBJ2-7, the full variable domain reads GAGVSQSPSNKVTEKGKDVELRCDPISGHTALYWYRQSLGQGLEFLIYFQGNSAPDKSGLPSDRFSAERTGGSVSTLTIQRTQQEDSAVYLCASSLASDYEQYFGPGTRLTVT.

The chain has TRBV9 and TRBJ1-4, with D possibly matching TRBD1 (5 bases). The germline CDR1 and CDR2 sequences are SGDLS and YYNGEE. Trimming took off 0 bases at V and 3 bases at J, with 12 bases between the two ends. The CDR3 has 16 amino acids. CDR3 nucleotide sequence: TGTGCCAGCAGCGTAGCCGGCGGGGGGGCTAATGAAAAACTGTTTTTT. Its protein product is CASSVAGGGANEKLFF.